Listed below are T cell receptor beta chains from one sample, sequenced in a study of radiation and T cells in renal cell carcinoma. Here immunoSEQ multiplex PCR was the method, and the copy in TCRdb shows in-frame clones only, minus some. The table has 120,000 or so clones, roughly four fifths seen once; the top ten hold roughly 5.9%. The sample consisted of blood, taken from a patient whose treatment included radiotherapy and nephrectomy. The origin of the receptors is a man in his fifties or sixties with renal cell carcinoma. Both conserved end residues are part of each CDR3. The D gene is left open where the match is weak. Size values are once, few and many counts, or a class for expanded clones, and some rows have none.

>TRBD2|TRBV6-5|TRBJ2-3|.
CASRGGGLDTQYF
>.|TRBV7-9|TRBJ2-1|.
CASSSPLAGRDSYNEQFF
>TRBD2|TRBV2|TRBJ2-1|.
CANDALAGGLGEQFF
>.|TRBV28|TRBJ1-2|.
CASSLVTDYGYTF
>TRBD1|TRBV10-1|TRBJ2-7|.
CASSRDRFYEQYF
>TRBD2|TRBV10-3|TRBJ2-7|.
CAISGTSGEGEQYF
>.|TRBV2|TRBJ2-7|few
CASQTRDTAYEQYF
>.|TRBV7-9|TRBJ2-1|.
CASSPLWGAAYNEQFF
>.|TRBV2|TRBJ1-6|.
CASSANPGTPLHF
>.|TRBV10-3|TRBJ1-2|.
CAISESTGRENYGYTF
>TRBD1|TRBV7-2|TRBJ2-5|few
CASSRTGDETQYF
>TRBD2|TRBV13|TRBJ2-7|.
CASSAAGTSNAYEQYF
>.|TRBV5-4|TRBJ2-3|.
CASSRPTGAAGDTQYF
>TRBD1|TRBV7-9|TRBJ1-1|once
CASSLEQGMTEAFF